This TCR beta chain was obtained from a study of blood T cells in healthy people across ages (dated by TCRdb to the mid-2010s). Broadly, across the study: In model experiments, template switching captured about one uniquely barcoded TCR beta cDNA molecule for every two T cells. The study analyzed two additional independent replicas of 1 million unique cDNA reads from the same blood draw for two donors, one aged 18 to 29 and one aged 80 or older. Four age groups were formed from the donors: young (average about 17 years), middle-aged (just under 40), aged (62) and long-lived (about 80). Using deep sequencing normalized with unique cDNA molecular identifiers, the study measured how TCR beta repertoire diversity changes with age. To avoid experimental bias, donors of different ages were distributed randomly across sequencing lanes. On the study overall, not on this receptor specifically: Compared with the aged group, the long-lived group had more naive CD4+ T cells, fewer expanded clones and increased TCR diversity, a pattern suggesting age selection. Since profiling was done on bulk unsorted PBMCs, naive and antigen-experienced compartments could not be conclusively compared. There was a strong correlation between observed TCR beta diversity and the percentage of naive T cells measured by flow cytometry. As age increased, observed TCR beta diversity per million T cells dropped in a roughly linear way, and a significant reduction was already evident by age 40. Total diversity estimates from one million sequenced T cells were considered lower bounds and underestimates. The CMV infection status of donors was not known, potentially confounding age-related changes in expanded clonotypes.

Systemically healthy Caucasian individuals from Russia, 35 to 50 in total and aged about 6 to 90 years, were included as donors. Around 9.8 milliliters of peripheral blood were collected from each donor into EDTA-treated Vacutainer tubes. Ficoll-Paque density-gradient centrifugation was used to isolate PBMCs, with at least 6.5 million per sample. Trizol reagent was used to extract total RNA from the PBMCs, yielding at least 5.5 micrograms per sample. The percentages of naive CD45RAhigh/CD27high T cells were determined by flow cytometry on a PBMC aliquot from every donor. Libraries were built with 5' RACE. A second about 7 to 12 cycle PCR used a sample-barcoded 5' primer and a J-beta primer mix. A unique molecular identifier was introduced onto each TCR beta cDNA molecule by a template-switch 5' adaptor carrying 12 random nucleotides. At least 3 million CDR3-containing paired-end reads were obtained from each sample. First-strand cDNA was synthesized from all RNA with the Mint cDNA synthesis kit, primed by a TRBC-specific oligonucleotide. Following uracil-DNA glycosylase treatment, all cDNA underwent a first 18-cycle PCR with the universal primers M1SS and BC2_uni_R. The original pipeline was this. For normalization, 1 million high-quality reads, each with a distinct molecular identifier, were randomly selected from each sample. Reads with shared molecular identifiers were discarded instead of being binned into consensus sequences. MiTCR, with a Q25 quality threshold and the strictest error-elimination algorithm, was used for CDR3 identification, clonotype clustering and error correction. A nonparametric unseen species model using Euler transformation provided a lower-bound estimate of total TCR beta diversity. TCRdb reanalyzed the raw reads on its own, using fastp at Q25 for trimming and MiXCR for clone calling, and kept in-frame beta chains. A single entry per CDR3 protein holds the most common genes and DNA from its merged rows. The V and J calls reflect TCRdb's pipeline rather than the authors' work. Within this sample are some 1.8 million distinct CDR3 sequences, with approximately 39% of them counted one time only. The ten top clones hold 20% to 25% of the sample.

Points on this clonotype: What antigen it recognizes has not been identified. One junction end disagrees with the germline gene, perhaps due to a read error.

The CDR3 runs 16 amino acids, cysteine and phenylalanine included. The DNA shown is the 48-base CDR3, in frame from base 1. The germline V gene provides CDR1 KGHDR and CDR2 SFDVKD. This sequence originates from a human donor in good health. The sequencing sample was made of blood. The rearranged chain carries TRBV24-1 and TRBJ1-5, and perhaps TRBD1 as D gene, on 5 matching bases. The bases are TGTGCCACCAGCGATTCGACAGTACATGGCAATCAGCCCCAGCATTTT. This encodes CATSDSTVHGNQPQHF.